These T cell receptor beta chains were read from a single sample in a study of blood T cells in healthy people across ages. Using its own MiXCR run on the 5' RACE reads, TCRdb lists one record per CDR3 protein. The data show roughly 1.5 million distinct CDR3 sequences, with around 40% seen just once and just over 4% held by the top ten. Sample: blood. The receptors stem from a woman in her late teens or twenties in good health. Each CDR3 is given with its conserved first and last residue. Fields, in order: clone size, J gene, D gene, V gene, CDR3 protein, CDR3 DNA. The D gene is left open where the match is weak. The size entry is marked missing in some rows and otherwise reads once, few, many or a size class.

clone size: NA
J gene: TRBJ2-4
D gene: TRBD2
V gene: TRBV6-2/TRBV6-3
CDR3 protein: CASKRAGPSIYNEQYF
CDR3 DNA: TGTGCCAGCAAGAGAGCGGGGCCCTCAATCTACAATGAGCAGTACTTC

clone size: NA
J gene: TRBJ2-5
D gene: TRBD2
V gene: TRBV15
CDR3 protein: CATSTSGIPLKNQETQYF
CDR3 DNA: TGTGCCACCTCGACTAGCGGGATTCCCTTGAAGAATCAAGAGACCCAGTACTTC

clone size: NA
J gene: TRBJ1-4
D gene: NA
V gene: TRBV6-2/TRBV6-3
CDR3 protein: CASRRGGGEKLFF
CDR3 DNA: TGTGCCAGCAGACGGGGTGGAGGTGAAAAACTGTTTTTT

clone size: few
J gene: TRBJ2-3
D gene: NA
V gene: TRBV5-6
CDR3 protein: CASSERDTDTQYF
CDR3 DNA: TGTGCCAGCAGCGAGAGGGACACAGATACGCAGTATTTT

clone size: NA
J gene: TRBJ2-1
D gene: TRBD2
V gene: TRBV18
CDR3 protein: CASSLQTSGSRNEQFF
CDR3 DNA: TGTGCCAGCTCACTACAAACTAGCGGCAGTCGGAATGAGCAGTTCTTC

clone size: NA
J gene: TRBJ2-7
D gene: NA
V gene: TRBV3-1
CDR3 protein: CASSQDLQYGTSLVHEQYF
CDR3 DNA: TGTGCCAGCAGCCAGGATCTGCAGTACGGGACATCACTCGTCCACGAGCAGTACTTC

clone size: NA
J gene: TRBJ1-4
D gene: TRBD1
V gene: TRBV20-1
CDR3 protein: CSARDRTGGEKLFF
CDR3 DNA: TGCAGTGCTAGAGACCGGACAGGGGGAGAAAAACTGTTTTTT

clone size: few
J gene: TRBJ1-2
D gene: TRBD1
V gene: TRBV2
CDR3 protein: CASSIGQATWNYGYTF
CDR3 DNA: TGTGCCAGCAGTATTGGACAGGCAACTTGGAACTATGGCTACACCTTC

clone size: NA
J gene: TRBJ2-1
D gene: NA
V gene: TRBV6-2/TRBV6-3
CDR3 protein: CASSYFGGAYNEQFF
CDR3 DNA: TGTGCCAGCAGTTACTTCGGCGGTGCCTACAATGAGCAGTTCTTC

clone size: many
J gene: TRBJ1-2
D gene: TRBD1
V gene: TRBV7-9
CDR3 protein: CASSPAGQINYGYTF
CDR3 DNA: TGTGCCAGCAGCCCTGCGGGACAGATCAACTATGGCTACACCTTC

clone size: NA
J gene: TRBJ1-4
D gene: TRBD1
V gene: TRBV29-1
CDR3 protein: CSVLPGQGIEKLFF
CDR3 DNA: TGCAGCGTCCTGCCGGGACAGGGAATTGAAAAACTGTTTTTT

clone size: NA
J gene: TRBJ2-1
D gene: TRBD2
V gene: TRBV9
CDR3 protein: CASSSRAGVVNEQFF
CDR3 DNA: TGTGCCAGCAGCTCCCGGGCGGGAGTAGTGAATGAGCAGTTCTTC

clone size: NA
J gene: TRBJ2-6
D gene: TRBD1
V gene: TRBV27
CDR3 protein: CASRGTGGGANVLTF
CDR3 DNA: TGTGCCAGCAGGGGGACAGGAGGTGGGGCCAACGTCCTGACTTTC

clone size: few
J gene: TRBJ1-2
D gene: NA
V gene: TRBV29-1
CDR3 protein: CSVEFQAVYGYTF
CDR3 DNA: TGCAGCGTTGAATTTCAGGCGGTCTATGGCTACACCTTC

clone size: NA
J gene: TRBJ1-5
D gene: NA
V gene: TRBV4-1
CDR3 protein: CASSQGMGQPQHF
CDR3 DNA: TGCGCCAGCAGCCAAGGGATGGGTCAGCCCCAGCATTTT

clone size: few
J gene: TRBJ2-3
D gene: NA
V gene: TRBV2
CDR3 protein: CASSGRIWGDTQYF
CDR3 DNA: TGTGCCAGCAGTGGCAGGATCTGGGGAGATACGCAGTATTTT

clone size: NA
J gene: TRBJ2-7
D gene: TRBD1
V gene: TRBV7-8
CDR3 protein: CASSKEGTAYEQYF
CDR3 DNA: TGTGCCAGCAGCAAAGAGGGGACAGCCTACGAGCAGTACTTC

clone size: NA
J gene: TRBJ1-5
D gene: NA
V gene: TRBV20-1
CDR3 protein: CSASGQVGQPQHF
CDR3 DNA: TGCAGTGCTAGCGGGCAGGTTGGTCAGCCCCAGCATTTT

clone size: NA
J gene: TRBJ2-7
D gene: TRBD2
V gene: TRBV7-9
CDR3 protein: CASSSAGANSYEQYF
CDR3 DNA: TGTGCCAGCAGCTCAGCGGGGGCCAATTCCTACGAGCAGTACTTC

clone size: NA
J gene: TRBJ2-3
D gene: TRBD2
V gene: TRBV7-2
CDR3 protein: CSSSLKAGDKQYF
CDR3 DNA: TGTTCCAGCAGCTTAAAAGCGGGAGACAAGCAGTATTTT

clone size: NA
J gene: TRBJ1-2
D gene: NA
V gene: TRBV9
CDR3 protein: CASSGVTANYGYTF
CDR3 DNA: TGTGCCAGCAGCGGAGTGACAGCTAACTATGGCTACACCTTC

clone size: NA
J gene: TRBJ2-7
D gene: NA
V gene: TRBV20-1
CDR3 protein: CSARPDAYEQYF
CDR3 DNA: TGCAGTGCTAGGCCTGATGCCTACGAGCAGTACTTC

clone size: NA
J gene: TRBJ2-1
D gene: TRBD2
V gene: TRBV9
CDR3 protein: CASSVGTGGPFF
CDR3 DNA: TGTGCCAGCAGCGTAGGCACGGGAGGACCGTTCTTC

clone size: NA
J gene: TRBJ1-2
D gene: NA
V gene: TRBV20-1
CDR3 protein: CSARVNGYGYTF
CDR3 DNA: TGCAGTGCTAGAGTGAACGGGTATGGCTACACCTTC

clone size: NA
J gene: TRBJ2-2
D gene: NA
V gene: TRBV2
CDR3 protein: CASSDHRATRGELFF
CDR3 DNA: TGTGCCAGCAGTGACCACAGGGCCACTCGCGGGGAGCTGTTTTTT

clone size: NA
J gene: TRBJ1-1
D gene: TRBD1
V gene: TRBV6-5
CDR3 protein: CASRFDRGDTEAFF
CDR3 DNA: TGTGCCAGCAGATTCGACAGGGGCGACACCGAAGCTTTCTTT

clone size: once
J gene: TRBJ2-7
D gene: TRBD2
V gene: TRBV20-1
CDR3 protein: CSARSGVQYEQYF
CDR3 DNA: TGCAGTGCTAGAAGCGGGGTTCAGTACGAGCAGTACTTC

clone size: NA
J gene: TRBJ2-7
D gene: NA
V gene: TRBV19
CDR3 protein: CASSISETGEQYF
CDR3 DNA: TGTGCCAGTAGTATATCTGAGACAGGCGAGCAGTACTTC

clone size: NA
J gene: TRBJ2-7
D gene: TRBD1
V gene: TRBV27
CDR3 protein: CTSSSGGSYEQYF
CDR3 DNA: TGTACCAGCTCCTCAGGGGGTTCCTACGAGCAGTACTTC

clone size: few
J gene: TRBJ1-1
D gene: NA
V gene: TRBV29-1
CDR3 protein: CSVGGLGAEAFF
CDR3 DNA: TGCAGCGTGGGTGGGCTTGGGGCTGAAGCTTTCTTT

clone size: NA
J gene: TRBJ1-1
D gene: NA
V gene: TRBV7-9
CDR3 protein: CASSSTLLTNTEAFF
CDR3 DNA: TGTGCCAGCAGCTCCACCCTTCTCACGAACACTGAAGCTTTCTTT

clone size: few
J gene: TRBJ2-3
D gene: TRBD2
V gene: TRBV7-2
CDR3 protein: CASSFQSSGGADTQYF
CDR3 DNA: TGTGCCAGCAGCTTCCAGTCTAGCGGGGGTGCAGATACGCAGTATTTT

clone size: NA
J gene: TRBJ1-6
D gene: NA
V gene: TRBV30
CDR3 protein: CAWNPGWNSPLHF
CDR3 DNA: TGTGCCTGGAATCCAGGGTGGAATTCACCCCTCCACTTT

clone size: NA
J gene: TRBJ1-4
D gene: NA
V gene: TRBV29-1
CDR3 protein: CSAGELGGKLFF
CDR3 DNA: TGCAGCGCCGGGGAATTGGGTGGGAAACTGTTTTTT

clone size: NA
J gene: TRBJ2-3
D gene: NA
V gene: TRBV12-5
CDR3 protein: CASGLTPATLLYTQYF
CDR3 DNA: TGTGCTAGTGGTTTGACGCCCGCGACCCTCCTGTATACGCAGTATTTT